This TCR beta chain was captured in a study of blood T cell repertoires in COVID-19 (dated by TCRdb to about 2020). Study-level background: Samples covering the acute and convalescent phases of COVID-19 were provided by collaborators in the United States, Italy and Spain. The prospective study material was composed of cDNA or gDNA derived from T cells, B-cell-depleted T cells, or PBMCs. The dataset comprised deeply sampled blood TCRbeta repertoires from subjects exposed to, actively infected with, or recovered from COVID-19. The repertoires were released in a freely available public database intended as a resource for research on the immune response to SARS-CoV-2. The samples were drawn from the first 160 participants of the ongoing ImmuneRACE study and from more than 1,000 subjects provided by 6 global collaborators. The sample metadata nearly always contained a de-identified subject ID, COVID-19 status, age in years and sex. Where available, HLA class I and class II types were obtained from metadata supplied by the sample provider rather than from assay-based typing. Study-wide conclusions, independent of this receptor: The quantity of clinical and demographic metadata differed by source and by participant and was supplied without curation.

Each collaborating institution followed its own protocols to collect whole blood in K2EDTA tubes. Collaborator samples were shipped for TCRbeta analysis as frozen whole blood, isolated PBMCs, or DNA extracted from either sample type. TCRbeta CDR3 regions were amplified from genomic DNA by means of the immunoSEQ Assay, a bias-controlled multiplex PCR. Under the source paper's analysis protocol: The number of nucleated cells in each sample was estimated from the amplification of reference gene primers within the assay. To quantify the absolute abundance of each unique TCRbeta CDR3 rearrangement, sequence reads were collapsed and filtered. For each sample, productive Simpson clonality was calculated by taking the square root of Simpson's diversity index across productive rearrangements. Imported from immuneACCESS, the table was reduced by TCRdb to in-frame sequences with V and J called. These copies leave out some clones; in studies compared against another copy, an unresolved V gene accounts for under half, and the cause of the remainder is not known. V and J calls and clone size come straight from that table; D and trimming were deduced from the DNA. This sample comprises roughly 5,500 clones, approximately 90% of them detected only once. The top ten constitute 45% to 50% of the sample.

From the cysteine up to the phenylalanine, the CDR3 has a length of 15 residues. Only the CDR3 portion is preserved as DNA: 45 bases, with reading frame beginning at the first base. CDR1 SGHTA and CDR2 FQGNSA are derived from the germline V gene. Trimming takes 5 bases from V and 5 bases from J, and the germline ends sit 19 bases apart. This clone has just one count. Its binding antigen is unknown. No base qualities exist here, and no much larger clone lies one base off it. The chain was built from TRBV7-2 and TRBJ2-7; TRBD1 is a weak D gene call, 7 bases matching. The specimen was peripheral blood. The origin of this receptor is a human donor in a cohort sampled during active COVID-19. The DNA is TGTGCCAGCAGCCCCCAGGGGGACTTATCCCACGAGCAGTACTTC. It translates to CASSPQGDLSHEQYF.